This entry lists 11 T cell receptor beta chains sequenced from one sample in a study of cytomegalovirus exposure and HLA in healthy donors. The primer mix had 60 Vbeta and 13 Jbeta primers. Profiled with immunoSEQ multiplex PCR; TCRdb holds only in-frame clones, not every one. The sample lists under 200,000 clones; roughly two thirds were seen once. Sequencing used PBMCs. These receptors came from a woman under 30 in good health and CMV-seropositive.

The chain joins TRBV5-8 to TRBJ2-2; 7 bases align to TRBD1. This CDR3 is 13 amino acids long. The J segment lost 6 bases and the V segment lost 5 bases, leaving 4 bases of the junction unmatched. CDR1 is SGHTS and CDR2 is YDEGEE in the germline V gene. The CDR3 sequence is CASRPTGSGELFF. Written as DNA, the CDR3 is TGTGCCAGCAGACCGACAGGGTCCGGGGAGCTGTTTTTT. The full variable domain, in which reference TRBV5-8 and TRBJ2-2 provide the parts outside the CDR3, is EAGVTQSPTHLIKTRGQQATLRCSPISGHTSVYWYQQALGLGLQFLLWYDEGEERNRGNFPPRFSGRQFPNYSSELNVNALELEDSALYLCASRPTGSGELFFGEGSRLTVL.

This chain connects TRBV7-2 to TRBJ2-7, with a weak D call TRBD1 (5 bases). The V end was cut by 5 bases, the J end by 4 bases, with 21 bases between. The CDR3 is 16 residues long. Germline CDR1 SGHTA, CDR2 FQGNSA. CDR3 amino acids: CASSQPQDKVDYEQYF. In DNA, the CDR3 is TGTGCCAGCAGCCAACCCCAGGACAAGGTTGATTACGAGCAGTACTTC.

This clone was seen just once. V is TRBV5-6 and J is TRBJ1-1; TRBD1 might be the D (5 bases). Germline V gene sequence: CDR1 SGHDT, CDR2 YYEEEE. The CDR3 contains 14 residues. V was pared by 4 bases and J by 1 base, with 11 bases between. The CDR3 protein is CASSRGDSNTEAFF. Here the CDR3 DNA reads TGTGCCAGCAGCAGGGGTGATTCGAACACTGAAGCTTTCTTT.

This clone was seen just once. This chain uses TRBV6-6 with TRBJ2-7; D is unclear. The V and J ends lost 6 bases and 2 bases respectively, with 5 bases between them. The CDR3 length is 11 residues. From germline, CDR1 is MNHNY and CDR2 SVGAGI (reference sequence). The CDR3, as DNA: TGTGCCAGCAGCAGTCCCTACGAGCAGTACTTC. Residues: CASSSPYEQYF.

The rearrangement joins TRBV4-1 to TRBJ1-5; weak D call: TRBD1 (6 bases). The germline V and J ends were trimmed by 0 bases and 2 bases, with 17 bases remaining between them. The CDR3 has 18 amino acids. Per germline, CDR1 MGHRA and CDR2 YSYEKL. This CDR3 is CASSQEFPHRVRNQPQHF. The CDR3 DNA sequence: TGCGCCAGCAGCCAAGAGTTCCCACACAGGGTCCGCAATCAGCCCCAGCATTTT.

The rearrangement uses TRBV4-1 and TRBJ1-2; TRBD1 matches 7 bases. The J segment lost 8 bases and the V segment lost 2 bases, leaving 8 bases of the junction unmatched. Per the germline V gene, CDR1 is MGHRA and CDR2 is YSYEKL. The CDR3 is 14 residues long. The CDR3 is CASSQPKTGLGYTF. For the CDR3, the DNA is TGCGCCAGCAGCCAACCGAAGACAGGGTTAGGCTACACCTTC.

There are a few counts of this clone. CDR3 nucleotide sequence: TGTGCCTGGAGTCTAGGGGACACTGAAGCTTTCTTT. Translation: CAWSLGDTEAFF. V is TRBV30 and J is TRBJ1-1, with D possibly being TRBD1 (5 bases). This CDR3 comprises 12 residues. Germline CDR1 and CDR2: GTSNPN and SVGIG (reference sequence). V shed 2 bases and J shed 3 bases, with 7 bases lying between them.

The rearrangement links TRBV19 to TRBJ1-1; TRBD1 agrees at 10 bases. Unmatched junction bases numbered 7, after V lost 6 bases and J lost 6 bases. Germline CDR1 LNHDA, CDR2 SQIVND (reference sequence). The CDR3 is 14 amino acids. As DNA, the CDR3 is TGTGCCAGTAGGGACACGACAGGGGGCCCTGAAGCTTTCTTT. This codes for CASRDTTGGPEAFF.

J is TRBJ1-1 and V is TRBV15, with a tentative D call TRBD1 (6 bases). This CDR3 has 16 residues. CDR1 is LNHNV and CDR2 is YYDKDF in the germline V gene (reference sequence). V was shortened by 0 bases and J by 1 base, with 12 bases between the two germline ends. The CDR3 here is CATSRDLGHPNTEAFF. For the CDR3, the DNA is TGTGCCACCAGCAGAGATTTGGGACACCCGAACACTGAAGCTTTCTTT.

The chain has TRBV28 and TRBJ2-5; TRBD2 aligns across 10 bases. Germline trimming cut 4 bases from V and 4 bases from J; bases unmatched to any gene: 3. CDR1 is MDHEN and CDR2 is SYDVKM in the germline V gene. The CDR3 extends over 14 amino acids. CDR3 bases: TGTGCCAGCAGTTACGAGCGGGAGGGAGAGACCCAGTACTTC. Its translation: CASSYEREGETQYF.

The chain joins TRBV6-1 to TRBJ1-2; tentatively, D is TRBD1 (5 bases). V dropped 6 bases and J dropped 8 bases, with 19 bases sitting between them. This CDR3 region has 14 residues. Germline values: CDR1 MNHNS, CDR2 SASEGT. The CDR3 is CASRRQLPGEGYTF. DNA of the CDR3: TGTGCCAGCAGAAGACAGCTGCCGGGGGAAGGCTACACCTTC.